A selection of T cell receptor beta chains follows, all from one sample in a study of blood T cell repertoires in COVID-19. Here immunoSEQ multiplex PCR was the method, and the copy in TCRdb shows in-frame clones only, minus some. The sample includes roughly 480,000 clones, roughly nine tenths seen only once; the top ten take around 0.95%. Sequencing was performed on peripheral blood. The origin of the receptors is a man younger than 35 with COVID-19, enrolled during active disease. The conserved cysteine and the conserved F or W are not part of the CDR3 here.

V	J	CDR3
TRBV9	TRBJ2-7	ASSERPGTSGLGEQY
TRBV6-5	TRBJ2-1	ASTASGIREQF
TRBV6-4	TRBJ2-3	ASSERGGDTQY
TRBV5-4	TRBJ2-2	ASGTGSRNTGELF
TRBV3-1/TRBV3-2	TRBJ2-1	ASSQDRGGAGV
TRBV5-6	TRBJ2-5	ASSWTGQETQY
TRBV27	TRBJ1-2	ASSETGRDGYT
TRBV3-1/TRBV3-2	TRBJ2-7	ASSQATLAGGSEQY
TRBV7-9	TRBJ2-5	ASSPQGQVRETQY
TRBV4-1	TRBJ1-1	ASSQAAGGGTEAF
TRBV2	TRBJ1-1	ASSVDRGNTEAF
TRBV5-4	TRBJ1-1	ASSLGQLEAF
TRBV11-2	TRBJ2-1	ASSSQWLYNEQF
TRBV18	TRBJ2-5	ASSPLASQETQY
TRBV5-4	TRBJ1-3	ASSGWIPEGRNTIY
TRBV11-1	TRBJ2-3	ASSLFGLAGGLY
TRBV7-9	TRBJ2-7	ASSLPGVSYEQY
TRBV19	TRBJ1-1	ASSDFLFRGNTEAF
TRBV13	TRBJ2-3	ASSSLAGGSTDTQY